This is a list of T cell receptor beta chains from one sample in a study of blood T cell repertoires in COVID-19. TCRdb's table, derived via immunoSEQ multiplex PCR, lists solely in-frame clones and lacks some. This table holds about 210,000 clones, roughly four fifths found once. Sequenced sample: peripheral blood. These receptors all come from a woman aged 45 to 65 with active or convalescent COVID-19. Each CDR3 is given with its conserved first and last residue. Each record gives: J gene, V gene, CDR3 protein.

j_gene: TRBJ1-3; v_gene: TRBV28; CDR3aa: CASSLTAGNTIYF
j_gene: TRBJ1-1; v_gene: TRBV5-1; CDR3aa: CASSPRGLRNTEAFF
j_gene: TRBJ2-4; v_gene: TRBV10-2; CDR3aa: CASSEAGLAKNIQYF
j_gene: TRBJ1-4; v_gene: TRBV4-1; CDR3aa: CASSFQDAGFNEKLFF
j_gene: TRBJ1-5; v_gene: TRBV6-1; CDR3aa: CASSEDTGSGQPQHF
j_gene: TRBJ1-3; v_gene: TRBV11-2; CDR3aa: CASSLGQGSAGNTIYF
j_gene: TRBJ1-1; v_gene: TRBV3-1/TRBV3-2; CDR3aa: CASSKQGGTEAFF
j_gene: TRBJ1-1; v_gene: TRBV15; CDR3aa: CATSRDPRGQSTEAFF
j_gene: TRBJ1-1; v_gene: TRBV12-5; CDR3aa: CASGPPGGGGTEAFF
j_gene: TRBJ2-5; v_gene: TRBV19; CDR3aa: CASSIPRGRETQYF
j_gene: TRBJ2-3; v_gene: TRBV6-5; CDR3aa: CASAGTGTDTQYF
j_gene: TRBJ2-7; v_gene: TRBV5-1; CDR3aa: CASNSGDSSSYEQYF
j_gene: TRBJ1-2; v_gene: TRBV12-2; CDR3aa: CASRLEDRGQNGYTF
j_gene: TRBJ2-3; v_gene: TRBV3-1/TRBV3-2; CDR3aa: CASSSRDRMSDTQYF
j_gene: TRBJ2-5; v_gene: TRBV11-2; CDR3aa: CASSSVRADRTQYF
j_gene: TRBJ1-4; v_gene: TRBV9; CDR3aa: CASSVGGRGNEKLFF